The T cell receptor (beta chain) under discussion was sequenced for a study of cytomegalovirus exposure and HLA in healthy donors. General study findings and limits: Reports indicated that the classifier achieved high specificity and sensitivity in diagnosing cytomegalovirus status. Among TCR beta chains, those listed as cytomegalovirus-associated numbered approximately 150.

Sequencing was performed with immunoSEQ multiplex PCR; in TCRdb, only in-frame clones are kept and a portion is missing. The repertoire holds 90,000 to 110,000 clones, with about 88% as singletons. Trimming cost V 4 bases and J 2 bases; bases outside gene matches: 7. CDR1 is SGDLS and CDR2 is YYNGEE in the germline V gene. The CDR3 extends over 15 amino acids. Notes on this clone: Its antigen remains unidentified.

V is TRBV9 and J is TRBJ2-3, with TRBD2 identical over 7 bases. The sequencing input was PBMCs. This sequence originates from a woman between 18 and 30 years old in good health and CMV-seropositive. The CDR3 spells CASSPSSGDTDTQYF. CDR3 sequence (DNA): TGTGCCAGCAGCCCCTCTAGCGGAGACACAGATACGCAGTATTTT.